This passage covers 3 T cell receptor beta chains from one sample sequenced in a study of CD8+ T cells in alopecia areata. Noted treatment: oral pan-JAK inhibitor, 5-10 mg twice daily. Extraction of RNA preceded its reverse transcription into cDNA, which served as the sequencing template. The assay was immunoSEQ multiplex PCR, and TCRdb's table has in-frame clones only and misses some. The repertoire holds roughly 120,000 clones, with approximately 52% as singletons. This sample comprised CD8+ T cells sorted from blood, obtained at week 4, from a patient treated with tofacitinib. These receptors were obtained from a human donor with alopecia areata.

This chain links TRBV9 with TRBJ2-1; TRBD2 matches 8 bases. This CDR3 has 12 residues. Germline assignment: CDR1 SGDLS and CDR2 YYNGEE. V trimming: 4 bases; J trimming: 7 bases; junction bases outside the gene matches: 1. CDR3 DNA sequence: TGTGCCAGCAGCCCGGGGGGGAATGAGCAGTTCTTC. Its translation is CASSPGGNEQFF.

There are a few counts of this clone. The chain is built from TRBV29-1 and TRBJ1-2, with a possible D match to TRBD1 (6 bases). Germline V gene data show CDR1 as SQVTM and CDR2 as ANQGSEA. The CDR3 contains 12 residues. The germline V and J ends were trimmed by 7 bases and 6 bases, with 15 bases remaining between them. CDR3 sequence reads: CSGMEGENGYTF. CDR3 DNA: TGCAGCGGCATGGAGGGGGAGAATGGCTACACCTTC.

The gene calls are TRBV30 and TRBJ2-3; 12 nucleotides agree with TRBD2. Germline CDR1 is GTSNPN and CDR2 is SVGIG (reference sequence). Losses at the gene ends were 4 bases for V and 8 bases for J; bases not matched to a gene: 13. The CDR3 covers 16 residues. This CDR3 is CAWTELAGGREGTQYF. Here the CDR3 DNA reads TGTGCCTGGACAGAACTAGCGGGGGGCCGAGAGGGTACGCAGTATTTT.